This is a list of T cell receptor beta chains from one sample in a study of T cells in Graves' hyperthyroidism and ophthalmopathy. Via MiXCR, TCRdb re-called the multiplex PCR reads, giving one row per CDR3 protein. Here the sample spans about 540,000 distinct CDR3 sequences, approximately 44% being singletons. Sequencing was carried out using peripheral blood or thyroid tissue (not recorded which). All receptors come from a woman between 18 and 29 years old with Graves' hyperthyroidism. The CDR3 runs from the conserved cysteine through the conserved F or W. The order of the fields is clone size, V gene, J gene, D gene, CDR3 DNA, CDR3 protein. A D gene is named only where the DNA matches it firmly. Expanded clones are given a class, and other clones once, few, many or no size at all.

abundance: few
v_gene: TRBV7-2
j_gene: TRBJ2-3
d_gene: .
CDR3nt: TGTGCCAGCAGCGCCAGCACGAATACGCAGTATTTT
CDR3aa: CASSASTNTQYF

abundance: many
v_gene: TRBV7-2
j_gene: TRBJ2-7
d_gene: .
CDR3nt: TGTGCCAGCAGCTTAGCGCCAGGGTTGGGTAACTACGAGCAGTACTTC
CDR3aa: CASSLAPGLGNYEQYF

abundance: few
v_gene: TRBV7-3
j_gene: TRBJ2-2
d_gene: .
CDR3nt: TGTGCCAGCAGTTTTCATAGGACCGGGGAGCTGTTTTTT
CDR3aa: CASSFHRTGELFF

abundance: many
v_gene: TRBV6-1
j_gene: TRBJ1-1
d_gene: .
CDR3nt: TGTGCCACCCCTGGGGAGTTGGGTACTGAAGCTTTCTTT
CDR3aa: CATPGELGTEAFF

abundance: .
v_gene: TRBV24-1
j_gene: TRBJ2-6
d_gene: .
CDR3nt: TGTGCCACCAGTGATTCCGGCGAGGCCAACGTCCTGACTTTC
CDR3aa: CATSDSGEANVLTF

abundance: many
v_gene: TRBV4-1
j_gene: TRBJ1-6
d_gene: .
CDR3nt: TGCGCCAGCAGCCAAGGAAGGAGGGAATCACCCCTCCACTTT
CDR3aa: CASSQGRRESPLHF

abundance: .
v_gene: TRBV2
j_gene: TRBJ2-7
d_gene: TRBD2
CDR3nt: TGTGCCAGCAGTGGCACAGGCGGGACTACCTACGAGCAGTACTTC
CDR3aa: CASSGTGGTTYEQYF

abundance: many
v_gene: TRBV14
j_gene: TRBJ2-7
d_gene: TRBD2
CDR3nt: TGTGCCAGCAGCCTGACGACTAGCGGACCCTACGAGCAGTACTTC
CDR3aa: CASSLTTSGPYEQYF

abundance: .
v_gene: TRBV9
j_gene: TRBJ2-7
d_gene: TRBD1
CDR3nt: TGTGCCAGCAGCGTCACATACAGGGGGGACGAGCAGTACTTC
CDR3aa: CASSVTYRGDEQYF

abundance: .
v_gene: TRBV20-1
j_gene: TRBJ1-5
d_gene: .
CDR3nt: TGCAGTGCTTTACTAAGCAGAGGAGATCAGCCCCAGCATTTT
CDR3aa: CSALLSRGDQPQHF

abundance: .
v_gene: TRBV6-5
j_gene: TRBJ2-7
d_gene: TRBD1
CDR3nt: TGTGCCAACAGTTGGACCTCGGACAGGGGCGACTACGAGCAGTACTTC
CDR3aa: CANSWTSDRGDYEQYF

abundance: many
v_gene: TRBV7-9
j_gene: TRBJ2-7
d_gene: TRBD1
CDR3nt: TGTGCCAGCCAGGGGGCCTACGAGCAGTACTTC
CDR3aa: CASQGAYEQYF

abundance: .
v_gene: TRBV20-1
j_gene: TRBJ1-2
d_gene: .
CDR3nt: TGCAGTGCTAAGGGGAATGGCTACACCTTC
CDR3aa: CSAKGNGYTF

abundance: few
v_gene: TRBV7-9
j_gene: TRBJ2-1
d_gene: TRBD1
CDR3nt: TGTGCCAGCACCACGGACAGGGCGGACAATGAGCAGTTCTTC
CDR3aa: CASTTDRADNEQFF

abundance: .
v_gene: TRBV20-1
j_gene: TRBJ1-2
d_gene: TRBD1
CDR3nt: TGCAGTGCTTCCCGGGACAGCTGGTTCTATGGCTACACCTTC
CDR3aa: CSASRDSWFYGYTF

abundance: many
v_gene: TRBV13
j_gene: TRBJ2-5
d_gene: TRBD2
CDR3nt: TGTGCCAGCAGCTTCCCTAGCGGGGCGGGAGGCCAAGAGACCCAGTACTTC
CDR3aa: CASSFPSGAGGQETQYF

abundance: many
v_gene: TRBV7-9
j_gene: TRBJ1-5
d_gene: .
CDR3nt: TGTGCCAGCAGTCCGGGGATCCGGCAGCCCCAGCATTTT
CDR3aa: CASSPGIRQPQHF

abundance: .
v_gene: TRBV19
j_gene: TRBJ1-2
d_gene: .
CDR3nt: TGTGCCAGTAGTATATGGGGGCGGTCGGTTCGGGTTTATGGCTACACCTTC
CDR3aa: CASSIWGRSVRVYGYTF

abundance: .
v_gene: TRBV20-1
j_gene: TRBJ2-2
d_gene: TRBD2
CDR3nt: TGCAGTGCTAGAGAAAGGACTAGCGGGGAGCTGTTTTTT
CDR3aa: CSARERTSGELFF

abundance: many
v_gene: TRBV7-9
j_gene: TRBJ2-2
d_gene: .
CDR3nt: TGTGCCAGCAGCCAGACCGTAATCCCGGGGGAGCTGTTTTTT
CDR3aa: CASSQTVIPGELFF

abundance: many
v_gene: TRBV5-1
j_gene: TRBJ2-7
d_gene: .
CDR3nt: TGCGCCAGCAGCTCCCTCGGGGCCGCCTACGAGCAGTACTTC
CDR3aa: CASSSLGAAYEQYF

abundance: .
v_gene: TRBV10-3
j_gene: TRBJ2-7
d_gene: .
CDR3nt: TGTGCCATCAGTGACCACCTGAAACGGAATGAGCAGTACTTC
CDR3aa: CAISDHLKRNEQYF

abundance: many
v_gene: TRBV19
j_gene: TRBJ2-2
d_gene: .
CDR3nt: TGTGCCAGTAGTATTGCGGGGACCGGGGAGCTGTTTTTT
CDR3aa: CASSIAGTGELFF

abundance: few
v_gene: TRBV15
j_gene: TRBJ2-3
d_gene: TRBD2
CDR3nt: TGTGCCAGCAGCGCGACTAGCGGGAGCGCCGATACGCAGTATTTT
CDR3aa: CASSATSGSADTQYF

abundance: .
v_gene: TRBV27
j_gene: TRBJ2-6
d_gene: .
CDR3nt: TGTGCCAGTAGTCCGGGGACTCTCTCTGGGGCCAACGTCCTGACTTTC
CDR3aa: CASSPGTLSGANVLTF

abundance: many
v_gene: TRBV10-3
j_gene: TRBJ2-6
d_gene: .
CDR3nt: TGTGCCATCAGTGGAACACAGTTGGACTCTGGGGCCAACGTCCTGACTTTC
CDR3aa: CAISGTQLDSGANVLTF

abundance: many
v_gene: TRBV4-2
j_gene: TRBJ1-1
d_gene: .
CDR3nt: TGTGCCAGCAGCCAAGAGGTCCCAGGGCGCACTGAAGCTTTCTTT
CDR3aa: CASSQEVPGRTEAFF

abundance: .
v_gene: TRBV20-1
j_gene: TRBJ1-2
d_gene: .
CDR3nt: TGCAGTGCTAGACCCGGGACACCGGCTAACTATGGCTACACCTTC
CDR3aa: CSARPGTPANYGYTF

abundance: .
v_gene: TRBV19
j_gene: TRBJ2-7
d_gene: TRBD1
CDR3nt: TGTGCCAGTAGCCCTGGACAGGGGGACTACGAGCAGTACTTC
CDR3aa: CASSPGQGDYEQYF

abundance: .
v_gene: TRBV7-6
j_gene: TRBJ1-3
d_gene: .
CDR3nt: TGTGCCAGCAGGATCTCGGGGGCGAGTCCTGGAAACACCATATATTTT
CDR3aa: CASRISGASPGNTIYF

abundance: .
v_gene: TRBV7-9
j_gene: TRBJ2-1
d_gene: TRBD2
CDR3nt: TGTGCCAGCAGCCCGACTAGCGGGACCTACAATGAGCAGTTCTTC
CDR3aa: CASSPTSGTYNEQFF

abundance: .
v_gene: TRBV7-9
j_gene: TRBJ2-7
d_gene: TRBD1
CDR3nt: TGTGCCAGCGGGACAGGGATTAGCAATGAGCAGTACTTC
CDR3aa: CASGTGISNEQYF

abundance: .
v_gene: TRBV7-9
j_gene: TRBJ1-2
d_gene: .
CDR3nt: TGTGCCAGCAGCTCCCGGACAGTGGTCTATGGCTACACCTTC
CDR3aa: CASSSRTVVYGYTF

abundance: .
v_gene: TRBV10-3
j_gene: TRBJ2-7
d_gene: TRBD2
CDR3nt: TGTGCCATCAGTGAGTCGGCTAGCGGAGCCTACGGGCAGTACTTC
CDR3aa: CAISESASGAYGQYF

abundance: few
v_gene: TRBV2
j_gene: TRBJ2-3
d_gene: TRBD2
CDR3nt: TGTGCCAGCAGACTGACTAGCGGGAAGGGTGATACGCAGTATTTT
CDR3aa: CASRLTSGKGDTQYF

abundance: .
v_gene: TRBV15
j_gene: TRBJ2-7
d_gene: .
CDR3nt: TGTGCCAGCAGCCCTCCGCGCAGGTTGTCCTACAATGAGCAGTACTTC
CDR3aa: CASSPPRRLSYNEQYF

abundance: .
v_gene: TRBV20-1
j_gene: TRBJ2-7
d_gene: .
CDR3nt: TGCAGTGTCAGTGGAGGGTACTACAATGAGCAGTACTTC
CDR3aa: CSVSGGYYNEQYF

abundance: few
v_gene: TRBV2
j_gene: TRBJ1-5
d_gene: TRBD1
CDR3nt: TGTGCCAGCAGTGCAGGGGGCTCAGGGGCTCAGCCCCAGCATTTT
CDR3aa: CASSAGGSGAQPQHF

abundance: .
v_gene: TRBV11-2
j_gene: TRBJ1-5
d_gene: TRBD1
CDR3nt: TGTGCTAGATCTTACAGGGGGGATCAGCCCCAGCATTTT
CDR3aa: CARSYRGDQPQHF

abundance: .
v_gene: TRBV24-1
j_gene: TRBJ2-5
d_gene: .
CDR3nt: TGTGCCACCAGTGATTTGGTCGAGACCCAGTACTTC
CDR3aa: CATSDLVETQYF

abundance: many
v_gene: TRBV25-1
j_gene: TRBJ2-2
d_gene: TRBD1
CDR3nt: TGTGCCAGCAGTGAACCCACAGGGGGAAACACCGGGGAGCTGTTTTTT
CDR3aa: CASSEPTGGNTGELFF

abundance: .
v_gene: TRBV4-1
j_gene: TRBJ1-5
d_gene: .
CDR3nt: TGCGCCAGCAGCCATGTCAACGGGAGCAATCAGCCCCAGCATTTT
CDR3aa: CASSHVNGSNQPQHF

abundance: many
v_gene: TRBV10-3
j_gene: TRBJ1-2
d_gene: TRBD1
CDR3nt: TGTGCCATCGACAGGGATTTGGGTGGCTACACCTTC
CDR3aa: CAIDRDLGGYTF